Described below is a single T cell receptor (beta chain) sequence and its context. Its antigen is currently unknown. Naive CD8 cells were CD45RO-negative, positively selected for CCR7, excluding terminally differentiated effector memory CD45RA+ cells. It was at deep level that the assay was run. TCRdb keeps only in-frame clones here, not all; method: immunoSEQ multiplex PCR. The sample lists about 2.2 million clones; just under 95% were seen once. These data come from a study of shared clonotypes between healthy human individuals. Study-level information: The study used three CD4 naive, three CD4 memory, two CD8 naive and one CD8 memory plate per donor. Findings of the study overall: Sharing of clonotypes among donors was expected to vary with sequencing depth.

Looked up from germline, CDR1 is MDHEN and CDR2 is SYDVKM. The CDR3 has 13 amino acids. Trimming stripped 4 bases from V and 0 bases from J, with 4 bases between. This TCR was sampled from a man between 18 and 29 years old in good health. Some clones in this sample may be carry-over from other donors' samples. Sequencing was carried out using naive CD8+ T cells from PBMCs. The V call is TRBV28, the J call TRBJ1-3; D unclear. The CDR3 nucleotides are TGTGCCAGCAGTTCAGTCTCTGGAAACACCATATATTTT. It encodes CASSSVSGNTIYF. Based on the CDR3 plus reference TRBV28 and TRBJ1-3, the full variable domain is DVKVTQSSRYLVKRTGEKVFLECVQDMDHENMFWYRQDPGLGLRLIYFSYDVKMKEKGDIPEGYSVSREKKERFSLILESASTNQTSMYLCASSSVSGNTIYFGEGSWLTVV.